Presented here are 13 T cell receptor beta chains from one specimen sequenced in a study of blood T cell repertoires in COVID-19. Sequencing was performed with immunoSEQ multiplex PCR; in TCRdb, only in-frame clones are kept and a portion is missing. The profile shows 350,000 to 400,000 clones, more than 70% of them singletons. The specimen sequenced was PBMCs or T cells enriched from blood (not recorded which). The receptor source for this set is a woman younger than 30 who had recovered from COVID-19.

The J gene is TRBJ1-6, the V gene TRBV28; D call uncertain. V was clipped by 6 bases and J by 10 bases, with 7 bases between them. The germline V gene encodes CDR1 MDHEN and CDR2 SYDVKM. CDR3 size: 11 residues. This CDR3 is CASRRSSPLHF. CDR3 coding DNA: TGTGCCAGCAGAAGGAGCTCACCCCTCCACTTT.

This clone showed up just a few times. The chain has TRBV4-2 and TRBJ1-6; 8 nucleotides match TRBD1. The CDR3 has 16 residues. CDR1 is LGHNA and CDR2 is YNFKEQ in the germline V gene. V was pared by 0 bases and J by 10 bases, with 8 bases of the junction left unmatched. The CDR3 DNA reads TGTGCCAGCAGCCAAGATCCGCAGGGGGACAGGTCACCCCTCCACTTT. It yields the protein CASSQDPQGDRSPLHF.

The chain joins TRBV4-1 to TRBJ1-3, with 7 bases lining up with TRBD1. Germline CDR1 is MGHRA and CDR2 is YSYEKL. CDR3 length: 15 residues. V lost 3 bases, J lost 1 base, and 3 bases stayed unmatched. CDR3 nucleotides: TGCGCCAGCAGCCAGCGACAGGGATCTGGAAACACCATATATTTT. Encoded protein: CASSQRQGSGNTIYF.

The genes are TRBV4-1 and TRBJ2-5; TRBD2 agrees at 14 bases. The CDR3 sequence is 15 residues long. Looked up from germline, CDR1 is MGHRA and CDR2 is YSYEKL. V trimming: 5 bases; J trimming: 5 bases; junction bases outside the gene matches: 4. CDR3 DNA sequence: TGCGCCAGCAGCAGACTAGCGGGGGGGGTGGAGACCCAGTACTTC. The encoded protein is CASSRLAGGVETQYF.

V and J are TRBV7-2 and TRBJ2-1; D may be TRBD1 (6 bases). The V end was cut by 5 bases, the J end by 5 bases, with 16 bases between. Per germline, CDR1 SGHTA and CDR2 FQGNSA. The CDR3 spans 15 residues. The CDR3 spells CASSSHPGDHNEQFF. The CDR3 DNA follows: TGTGCCAGCAGCAGCCACCCAGGGGACCACAATGAGCAGTTCTTC.

This chain joins TRBV7-2 and TRBJ2-5; the match to TRBD2 covers 8 bases. V lost 2 bases and J lost 2; bases outside the gene matches: 4. This CDR3 is built from 15 residues. The germline gives CDR1 SGHTA, CDR2 FQGNSA. The CDR3 nucleotides read TGTGCCAGCAGCTTACTTAGCGGGGCGCAAGAGACCCAGTACTTC. Translation: CASSLLSGAQETQYF. The full variable domain, in which reference TRBV7-2 and TRBJ2-5 provide the parts outside the CDR3, is GAGVSQSPSNKVTEKGKDVELRCDPISGHTALYWYRQSLGQGLEFLIYFQGNSAPDKSGLPSDRFSAERTGGSVSTLTIQRTQQEDSAVYLCASSLLSGAQETQYFGPGTRLLVL.

V usage is TRBV7-9 and J usage is TRBJ1-3; perhaps TRBD1 as D (5 bases). Germline V gene sequence: CDR1 SEHNR, CDR2 FQNEAQ (reference sequence). V was pared by 1 base and J by 3 bases, with 10 bases between. The CDR3 covers 15 residues. CDR3 sequence: CASSLGGTNGNTIYF. The CDR3 DNA reads as TGTGCCAGCAGCTTAGGGGGCACGAATGGAAACACCATATATTTT.

A few counts support this clone. This chain uses TRBV29-1 with TRBJ1-2, with a possible D match to TRBD1 (6 bases). From germline, CDR1 is SQVTM and CDR2 ANQGSEA. This CDR3 region has 13 residues. Trimming stripped 1 base from V and 7 bases from J, with 13 bases between. CDR3 sequence (DNA): TGCAGCGTTGAAGCTACAGGGTTGGCTGGCTACACCTTC. It specifies CSVEATGLAGYTF.

The chain links TRBV7-2 to TRBJ2-3, with 16 bases that match TRBD2. Germline trimming cut 5 bases from V and 0 bases from J; bases unmatched to any gene: 5. The CDR3 runs 18 residues. The germline V gene has CDR1 SGHTA and CDR2 FQGNSA. The CDR3 region has the DNA TGTGCCAGCAGCCACGGGACTAGCGGGGGGGGTAGCACAGATACGCAGTATTTT. Translated, it gives CASSHGTSGGGSTDTQYF.

This clone was recorded only once. In DNA, the CDR3 is TGTGCCAGCAGTTTAGGTGGTCCGGGACTAGGTTCCTACGAGCAGTACTTC. As protein: CASSLGGPGLGSYEQYF. V usage is TRBV28 and J usage is TRBJ2-7; 8 nucleotides align to TRBD2. There are 17 residues in the CDR3. Germline CDR1 and CDR2: MDHEN and SYDVKM. The V and J ends lost 2 bases and 1 base, in that order; junction bases with no gene match: 10. The entire variable domain, with the rest obtained from reference TRBV28 and TRBJ2-7, is as follows: DVKVTQSSRYLVKRTGEKVFLECVQDMDHENMFWYRQDPGLGLRLIYFSYDVKMKEKGDIPEGYSVSREKKERFSLILESASTNQTSMYLCASSLGGPGLGSYEQYFGPGTRLTVT.

The J gene is TRBJ1-5, the V gene TRBV6-5; no definite D call. Germline V gene data show CDR1 as MNHEY and CDR2 as SVGAGI. The V and J ends lost 9 bases and 1 base respectively, with 10 bases between them. CDR3 length: 13 residues. Written as DNA, the CDR3 is TGTGCCAGTTCCACCAGGAGCAATCAGCCCCAGCATTTT. This translates into CASSTRSNQPQHF.

J is TRBJ1-4 and V is TRBV9, with D hard to call. CDR1 and CDR2 (germline): SGDLS, YYNGEE. CDR3 length: 16 amino acids. Trimming pared 0 bases from V and 4 bases from J, leaving 13 bases between. CDR3 nucleotides: TGTGCCAGCAGCGTAGGGCCAAGAGGGATTAATGAAAAACTGTTTTTT. This sequence encodes CASSVGPRGINEKLFF. Looking up the rest from reference TRBV9 and TRBJ1-4 gives the full variable domain: DSGVTQTPKHLITATGQRVTLRCSPRSGDLSVYWYQQSLDQGLQFLIQYYNGEERAKGNILERFSAQQFPDLHSELNLSSLELGDSALYFCASSVGPRGINEKLFFGSGTQLSVL.

The chain links TRBV5-6 to TRBJ2-5; a possible D gene is TRBD2 (6 bases). Per the germline V gene, CDR1 is SGHDT and CDR2 is YYEEEE. V dropped 0 bases and J dropped 2 bases, with 11 bases sitting between them. The CDR3 spans 15 residues. The CDR3 sequence is CASSLDAGSQETQYF. CDR3 nucleotide sequence: TGTGCCAGCAGCTTGGACGCGGGATCGCAAGAGACCCAGTACTTC.